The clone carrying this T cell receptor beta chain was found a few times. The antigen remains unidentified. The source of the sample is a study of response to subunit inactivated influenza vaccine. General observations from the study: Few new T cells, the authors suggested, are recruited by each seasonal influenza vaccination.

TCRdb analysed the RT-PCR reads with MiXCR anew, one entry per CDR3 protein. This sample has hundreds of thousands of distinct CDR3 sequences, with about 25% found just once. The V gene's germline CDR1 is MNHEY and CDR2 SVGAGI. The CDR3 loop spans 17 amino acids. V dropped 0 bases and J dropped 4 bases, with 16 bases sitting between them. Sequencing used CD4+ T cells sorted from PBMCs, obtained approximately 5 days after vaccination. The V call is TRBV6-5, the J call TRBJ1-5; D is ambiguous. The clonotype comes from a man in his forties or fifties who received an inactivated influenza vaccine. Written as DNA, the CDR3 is TGTGCCAGCAGTTACTCCGGCAGAAATCAATGGAATCAGCCCCAGCATTTT. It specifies CASSYSGRNQWNQPQHF.